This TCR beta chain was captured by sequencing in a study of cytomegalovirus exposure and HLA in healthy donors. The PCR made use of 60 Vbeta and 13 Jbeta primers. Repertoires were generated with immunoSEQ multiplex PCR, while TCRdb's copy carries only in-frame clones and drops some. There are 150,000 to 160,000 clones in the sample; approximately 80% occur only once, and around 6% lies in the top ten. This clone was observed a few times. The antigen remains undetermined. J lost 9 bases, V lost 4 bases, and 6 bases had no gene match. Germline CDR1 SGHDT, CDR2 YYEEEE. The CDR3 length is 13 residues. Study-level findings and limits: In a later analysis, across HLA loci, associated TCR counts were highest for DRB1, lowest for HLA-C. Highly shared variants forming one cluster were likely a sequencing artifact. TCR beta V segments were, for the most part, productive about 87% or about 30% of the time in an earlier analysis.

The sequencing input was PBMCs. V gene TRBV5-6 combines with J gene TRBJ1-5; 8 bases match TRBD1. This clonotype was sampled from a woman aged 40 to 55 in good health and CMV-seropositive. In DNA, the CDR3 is TGTGCCAGCAGCACTACACAGGGGGGGCCCCAGCATTTT. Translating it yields CASSTTQGGPQHF.